One sample yielded the 24 T cell receptor beta chains listed below, sequenced in a study of T cell changes during pregnancy in multiple sclerosis. Assay: immunoSEQ multiplex PCR; the TCRdb copy retains only in-frame clones and omits some. The data show tens of thousands of clones, around 90% seen once. The sequencing here drew on CD4+ T cells from peripheral blood mononuclear cells, taken after pregnancy. Source of these receptors: a female donor in good health, enrolled as a control in a pregnancy study.

This chain connects TRBV11-2 to TRBJ2-1; possibly TRBD1 for D (5 bases). The V and J ends lost 3 bases and 2 bases respectively, with 11 bases between them. CDR3 size: 15 residues. The germline gives CDR1 SGHAT, CDR2 FQNNGV. The CDR3 is CASSFGQTAYNEQFF. The CDR3 DNA reads TGTGCCAGCAGCTTTGGGCAGACAGCCTACAATGAGCAGTTCTTC.

This clone was seen only a few times. The chain combines TRBV7-2 with TRBJ2-3; the D gene is possibly TRBD2 (6 bases). Trimming pared 1 base from V and 2 bases from J, leaving 13 bases between. Per the germline V gene, CDR1 is SGHTA and CDR2 is FQGNSA. The CDR3 spans 16 residues. CDR3 sequence (DNA): TGTGCCAGCAGCTTAGATGGTAGCGGTACCACAGATACGCAGTATTTT. Encoded protein: CASSLDGSGTTDTQYF.

This clone appeared a single time. The chain has TRBV19 and TRBJ2-1; 7 nucleotides agree with TRBD2. Germline CDR1 and CDR2: LNHDA and SQIVND (reference sequence). CDR3 length equals 13 residues. After removal of 6 bases from V and 6 bases from J, the junction contained 5 bases not matched to a gene. In DNA, the CDR3 is TGTGCCAGTAGCCCCAGGGAGGGCAATGAGCAGTTCTTC. This codes for CASSPREGNEQFF.

The genes are TRBV11-3 and TRBJ1-1; 8 nucleotides agree with TRBD1. Germline V gives CDR1 SGHNT, CDR2 YENEEA. The length of the CDR3 is 14 residues. The V segment lost 4 bases and the J segment 1 base; nucleotides outside the gene matches: 2. Here the CDR3 DNA reads TGTGCCAGCAGCTCCGGGACAGGGAACACTGAAGCTTTCTTT. Amino acids: CASSSGTGNTEAFF.

J is TRBJ1-2 and V is TRBV27, with D tentatively TRBD1 (5 bases). The V gene lost 4 bases and the J gene lost 4 bases, with 13 bases spanning the gap. The CDR3 has 14 residues. Per the germline V gene, CDR1 is MNHEY and CDR2 is SMNVEV (reference sequence). The CDR3 DNA is TGTGCCAGCAGTTCACAGACAGTACCCTATGGCTACACCTTC. This codes for CASSSQTVPYGYTF.

The chain joins TRBV30 to TRBJ1-2, with 8 bases that match TRBD1. Germline-derived CDR1 and CDR2 are GTSNPN and SVGIG (reference sequence). The CDR3 spans 14 residues. Unmatched junction bases numbered 7, after V lost 2 bases and J lost 5 bases. CDR3 bases: TGTGCCTGGAGTACCGGACAGGGAGGGTATGGCTACACCTTC. Its protein is CAWSTGQGGYGYTF.

The chain joins TRBV14 to TRBJ1-4, with 7 bases matching TRBD1. The CDR3 loop spans 15 amino acids. V lost 4 bases and J lost 1; bases outside the gene matches: 3. The germline gives CDR1 SGHDN, CDR2 FVKESK. DNA for the CDR3: TGTGCCAGCAGCCGAAACAGGGGAACTAATGAAAAACTGTTTTTT. Translation: CASSRNRGTNEKLFF.

This clone was seen just once. The V and J genes are TRBV10-2 and TRBJ1-2; weak D call: TRBD1 (6 bases). This CDR3 region has 13 residues. V was shortened by 8 bases and J by 5 bases, with 15 bases between the two germline ends. Germline V gene lookup returns CDR1 WSHSY and CDR2 SAAADI. The CDR3 reads CASLGALSYGYTF. The CDR3 DNA is TGCGCCAGCTTGGGGGCGCTTTCATATGGCTACACCTTC.

The J gene is TRBJ2-7, the V gene TRBV5-1, with TRBD2 matching over 14 bases. CDR3 size: 18 residues. Unmatched junction bases numbered 9, after V lost 2 bases and J lost 2 bases. Germline CDR1 SGHRS, CDR2 YFSETQ. CDR3 loop: CASSFRDRGLAGAYEQYF. In DNA, the CDR3 is TGCGCCAGCAGCTTCCGGGACAGGGGACTAGCGGGGGCCTACGAGCAGTACTTC.

The J gene is TRBJ1-2, the V gene TRBV19; D gene uncertain. Trimming stripped 5 bases from V and 6 bases from J, with 19 bases between. The CDR3 is 15 amino acids. Germline loops: CDR1 LNHDA, CDR2 SQIVND (reference sequence). CDR3 residues: CASSAESGRSNGYTF. CDR3 DNA: TGTGCCAGTAGTGCGGAATCGGGAAGATCGAATGGCTACACCTTC.

This chain links TRBV6-5 with TRBJ1-1; D may be TRBD1 (5 bases). Trimming removed 4 bases from V and 6 bases from J, with 15 bases in between. Germline loops: CDR1 MNHEY, CDR2 SVGAGI. The CDR3 is 14 residues long. CDR3 DNA sequence: TGTGCCAGCAGTTCGGGACTCATGAGGGCTGAAGCTTTCTTT. Encoded protein: CASSSGLMRAEAFF.

Points on this clone: Other DNA sequences within the sample encode an identical CDR3. The gene calls are TRBV9 and TRBJ2-3; the D gene is possibly TRBD1 (5 bases). V lost 0 bases and J 0 bases, leaving 8 bases between the germline ends. Germline CDR1 reads SGDLS; CDR2 reads YYNGEE. The CDR3 spans 15 residues. The CDR3 loop reads CASSVEGASTDTQYF. The CDR3 DNA reads as TGTGCCAGCAGCGTAGAAGGGGCTAGCACAGATACGCAGTATTTT.

The chain recombines TRBV19 with TRBJ1-3, with D unresolved. Looked up from germline, CDR1 is LNHDA and CDR2 is SQIVND (reference sequence). V lost 5 bases, J lost 2 bases, and 10 bases lay in between. The CDR3 runs to 14 residues. DNA of the CDR3: TGTGCCAGTAGTGGTGCACATACTGGAAACACCATATATTTT. Its protein product is CASSGAHTGNTIYF.

V usage is TRBV7-6 and J usage is TRBJ1-1; TRBD1 aligns across 7 bases. V dropped 5 bases and J dropped 1; count of bases not matched to a gene: 4. Germline lookup yields CDR1 SGHVS and CDR2 FNYEAQ. The CDR3 is 14 residues long. CDR3: CASSPRTGNTEAFF. CDR3 sequence (DNA): TGTGCCAGCAGCCCAAGGACAGGGAACACTGAAGCTTTCTTT.

This chain connects TRBV5-1 to TRBJ1-2; 7 bases line up with TRBD1. The CDR3 loop spans 15 amino acids. J gave up 6 bases and V 0 bases, and 8 bases lay outside the gene matches. Germline V CDR1 and CDR2: SGHRS, YFSETQ. CDR3 in amino acids: CASSLAFGTENGYTF. The CDR3 coding sequence is TGCGCCAGCAGCTTGGCCTTCGGGACAGAGAATGGCTACACCTTC.

The count of this clone is one. The gene calls are TRBV10-2 and TRBJ1-2, with a tentative D call TRBD1 (5 bases). Germline CDR1 is WSHSY and CDR2 is SAAADI. Deletions cut 3 bases from V and 0 bases from J, with 11 bases between. This CDR3 is 15 amino acids long. The CDR3 DNA reads as TGCGCCAGCAGTGATCAGGGATTAGCTAACTATGGCTACACCTTC. Its protein product is CASSDQGLANYGYTF.

V is TRBV25-1 and J is TRBJ1-3, with TRBD1 as a possible D gene (5 bases). V was trimmed by 4 bases and J by 4 bases, leaving 8 bases between them. CDR1 is MGHDK and CDR2 is SYGVNS in the germline V gene. The CDR3 runs 13 residues. The CDR3 spells CASSVGEGNTIYF. CDR3 nucleotides: TGTGCCAGCAGTGTAGGGGAAGGAAACACCATATATTTT.

V is TRBV11-2 and J is TRBJ2-7; TRBD2 matches 7 bases. Germline assignment: CDR1 SGHAT and CDR2 FQNNGV. The length of the CDR3 is 15 residues. With V trimmed by 5 bases and J by 5 bases, 12 bases remained unmatched. CDR3 loop: CASSLLGRERDEQYF. The CDR3 region has the DNA TGTGCCAGCAGCCTCCTCGGGCGGGAGCGCGACGAGCAGTACTTC.

The chain has TRBV5-4 and TRBJ1-1, with a tentative D call TRBD1 (5 bases). Germline V CDR1 and CDR2: SGHNT, YYREEE (reference sequence). Trimming took 4 bases from V and 1 from J, leaving 8 bases between them. The CDR3 runs 13 residues. The CDR3, as DNA: TGTGCCAGCAGCCTTACAGGGAACACTGAAGCTTTCTTT. Its translation: CASSLTGNTEAFF.

This sequence joins TRBV4-3 and TRBJ1-1; perhaps TRBD1 as D (5 bases). The CDR3 has 13 amino acids. Trimming stripped 6 bases from V and 3 bases from J, with 11 bases between. Germline V CDR1 and CDR2: LGHNA, YSLEER. Here the CDR3 reads CASRSQGDTEAFF. The CDR3 DNA reads as TGCGCCAGCAGATCCCAGGGTGACACTGAAGCTTTCTTT.

The gene calls are TRBV6-1 and TRBJ2-7; 10 bases are a match to TRBD2. With 3 bases clipped from V and 1 base from J, the junction kept 6 bases outside the gene matches. The CDR3 runs to 16 residues. CDR1 is MNHNS, CDR2 SASEGT, per germline. CDR3 sequence reads: CASSDPRTSGSYEQYF. The DNA for the CDR3 is TGTGCCAGCAGTGACCCCCGGACTAGCGGTTCCTACGAGCAGTACTTC.

CDR3 region: CASSEERQESNTEAFF. The CDR3 DNA reads as TGTGCCAGCAGTGAGGAGCGACAGGAATCGAACACTGAAGCTTTCTTT. This chain connects TRBV6-4 to TRBJ1-1; D is possibly TRBD1 (6 bases). The CDR3 length is 16 residues. Germline V gives CDR1 MRHNA, CDR2 SNTAGT. Trimming removed 3 bases from V and 1 base from J, with 15 bases in between.

The genes are TRBV27 and TRBJ1-2; 9 positions match TRBD1. The CDR3 consists of 16 residues. Germline lookup yields CDR1 MNHEY and CDR2 SMNVEV (reference sequence). With 7 bases clipped from V and 5 bases from J, the junction kept 14 bases outside the gene matches. DNA of the CDR3: TGTGCCAGCACCCGGACAGGGGCCATCCGATTTTATGGCTACACCTTC. Amino acids: CASTRTGAIRFYGYTF.

The gene calls are TRBV18 and TRBJ1-5; unclear D gene. V dropped 2 bases and J dropped 4 bases, with 9 bases sitting between them. In germline, CDR1 is KGHSH, CDR2 LQKENI. There are 14 residues in the CDR3. CDR3 region: CASSPGRGNQPQHF. CDR3 in DNA: TGTGCCAGCTCACCAGGGCGGGGTAATCAGCCCCAGCATTTT.